The table lists the clone carrying this T cell receptor (beta chain) with many counts. The antigen remains undetermined. This record comes from a study of T cells in Graves' hyperthyroidism and ophthalmopathy. The study's findings and limits: Most clonotypes that expanded in the thyroid above 0.001 also showed up in blood. Ophthalmopathy prediction by the model preceded onset by a median approximately 6.1 months.

Extraction of PBMCs used 9 to 10 ml of fresh peripheral blood. The investigators amplified TCR beta CDR3 regions from RNA transcripts. TCR CDR3 underwent first-round RT-PCR with the HTBI primer set. TCRdb re-analysed the multiplex PCR reads in MiXCR, keeping a single row per CDR3 protein. The sample includes around 400,000 distinct CDR3 sequences, 13% of them seen just once. The junction had 4 bases not matched to a gene; V was cut back by 1 base and J by 3 bases. CDR1 is DFQATT, CDR2 SNEGSKA, per germline (reference sequence). The CDR3 is 14 residues long. The receptor was derived from a woman aged 18-29 years with Graves' hyperthyroidism. J is TRBJ1-2 and V is TRBV20-1; 8 nucleotides line up with TRBD1. What was sequenced was blood. DNA of the CDR3: TGCAGTGCTAGAGGGACAGGGCCCCACTATGGCTACACCTTC. As protein: CSARGTGPHYGYTF.